These 2 T cell receptor beta chains came from one sample sequenced in a study of cytomegalovirus exposure and HLA in healthy donors. Amplification used 60 Vbeta primers and 13 Jbeta primers. The method was immunoSEQ multiplex PCR; TCRdb's version includes in-frame clones alone and lacks a portion of them. Here the sample spans about 200,000 clones, roughly 80% being singletons. The material sequenced was PBMCs. The receptors were sampled from a girl aged 10 to 17 in good health and CMV-seronegative.

The CDR3 region is CASSQPSGWQETQYF. Written as DNA, the CDR3 is TGCGCCAGCAGCCAACCTAGCGGGTGGCAAGAGACCCAGTACTTC. V gene TRBV4-1 combines with J gene TRBJ2-5, with TRBD2 identical over 8 bases. From germline, CDR1 is MGHRA and CDR2 YSYEKL. The CDR3 has 15 residues. With V trimmed by 2 bases and J by 2 bases, 4 bases remained unmatched.

The chain employs TRBV5-8 and TRBJ1-5; D possibly corresponds to TRBD1 (6 bases). V lost 7 bases and J lost 5, with 13 bases in between. The CDR3 has 13 amino acids. Germline V gene lookup returns CDR1 SGHTS and CDR2 YDEGEE. As DNA, the CDR3 is TGTGCCAGCGGAGATCAGGGGTATCAGCCCCAGCATTTT. Translating it yields CASGDQGYQPQHF.